This note documents a single TCR beta chain sequence. The source of the sample is a study of T cell changes during pregnancy in multiple sclerosis. The CDR3 length is 11 residues. Per germline, CDR1 GTSNPN and CDR2 SVGIG (reference sequence). V lost 2 bases and J 9 bases, leaving 10 bases between the germline ends. Sequenced by immunoSEQ multiplex PCR; TCRdb stores in-frame clones only, minus some. The sample consists of 130,000 or so clones, roughly 92% of them appearing once. The genes are TRBV30 and TRBJ1-1; TRBD1 might be the D (6 bases). The sample in question was peripheral blood, obtained before pregnancy. The sequence came from a female donor with multiple sclerosis, enrolled in a pregnancy study. The CDR3 sequence: CAWSTTGKAFF. CDR3 sequence (DNA): TGTGCCTGGAGTACGACAGGTAAAGCTTTCTTT. The full variable domain, rest sourced from reference TRBV30 and TRBJ1-1, is SQTIHQWPATLVQPVGSPLSLECTVEGTSNPNLYWYRQAAGRGLQLLFYSVGIGQISSEVPQNLSASRPQDRQFILSSKKLLLSDSGFYLCAWSTTGKAFFGQGTRLTVV.